These 10 T cell receptor beta chains came from one sample sequenced in a study of spatial heterogeneity in lung cancer (dated by TCRdb to between 2018 and 2021). The library was built by means of 5' RACE. Reads for this sample came from a NextSeq 500. TCRdb took the public reads, trimmed them with fastp at Q25, ran MiXCR for clone calling and kept in-frame beta chains. Rows with a matching CDR3 protein are joined into one entry that keeps the most common DNA and genes. The sample table lists about 41,000 distinct CDR3 sequences, 12% of them with a count of one. The top ten clonotypes cover about 40% of the sample. The time point label, read with the paper, signifies: sample taken at primary tumor resection. Without any cell sorting, TCR sequencing was performed on whole RNA extracted either from tumor and nontumor lung tissue or from cryopreserved PBMC samples. The sequencing used PBMCs, collected at surgery. These receptor sequences come from a female donor with early-stage non-small cell lung cancer.

This clonotype was counted many times. The gene calls are TRBV2 and TRBJ2-1; TRBD1 agrees at 9 bases. Germline assignment: CDR1 SNHLY and CDR2 FYNNEI. V lost 7 bases to trimming and J lost 1 base; unmatched junction nucleotides: 5. The CDR3 is 15 amino acids. This CDR3 is CASKYGTGSYNEQFF. Here the CDR3 DNA reads TGTGCCAGCAAATATGGGACAGGGTCCTACAATGAGCAGTTCTTC.

In this sample, this clonotype turned up a few times. CDR3 residues: CASSYGGLALTGELFF. DNA for the CDR3: TGTGCCAGCAGTTACGGGGGACTAGCCCTCACCGGGGAGCTGTTTTTT. V usage is TRBV6-5 and J usage is TRBJ2-2, with TRBD2 matching 9 bases. The germline CDR1 and CDR2 sequences are MNHEY and SVGAGI. V trimming: 2 bases; J trimming: 4 bases; junction bases outside the gene matches: 5. CDR3 size: 16 residues.

This clonotype showed up just a few times. V is TRBV19 and J is TRBJ2-5; D might be TRBD1 (5 bases). The germline gives CDR1 LNHDA, CDR2 SQIVND (reference sequence). The CDR3 consists of 15 residues. V was shortened by 4 bases and J by 4 bases, with 16 bases between the two germline ends. CDR3 sequence: CASSSRAHRGETQYF. The CDR3 nucleotides are TGTGCCAGTAGTAGCCGGGCCCATAGGGGAGAGACCCAGTACTTC.

This sequence joins TRBV27 and TRBJ2-3; tentatively, D is TRBD2 (6 bases). Germline V gene lookup returns CDR1 MNHEY and CDR2 SMNVEV (reference sequence). V was clipped by 7 bases and J by 3 bases, with 20 bases between them. The CDR3 runs 16 residues. The CDR3 DNA follows: TGTGCCAGCACCCCCGGTGGTGGGGCGGGGACAGATACGCAGTATTTT. Encoded protein: CASTPGGGAGTDTQYF.

The chain has TRBV3-1 and TRBJ2-6, with D possibly matching TRBD1 (5 bases). The CDR3 has 18 residues. Germline V CDR1 and CDR2: LGHDT, YNNKEL (reference sequence). The V and J ends lost 3 bases and 2 bases respectively, with 17 bases between them. CDR3 protein: CASSHQGMTLPGANVLTF. The CDR3 coding sequence is TGTGCCAGCAGCCACCAGGGAATGACGCTCCCTGGGGCCAACGTCCTGACTTTC.

This clonotype was observed at least ten times. J is TRBJ2-5 and V is TRBV7-8; TRBD2 agrees at 11 bases. Trimming cost V 2 bases and J 7 bases; bases outside gene matches: 9. The V gene's germline CDR1 is SGHVS and CDR2 FQNEAQ. The CDR3 contains 16 residues. The CDR3 sequence: CASSLKLAGALATQYF. The CDR3 DNA follows: TGTGCCAGCAGCTTAAAACTAGCGGGGGCCTTAGCGACCCAGTACTTC.

A few counts support this clonotype. The chain links TRBV20-1 to TRBJ1-2; 8 positions agree with TRBD1. Germline CDR1 DFQATT, CDR2 SNEGSKA (reference sequence). This CDR3 region has 13 residues. J gave up 7 bases and V 5 bases, and 9 bases lay outside the gene matches. CDR3 DNA sequence: TGCAGTGCTCTACCGGGACAGGCTCTTGGCTACACCTTC. Its translation is CSALPGQALGYTF.

This clonotype was counted a few times. The rearrangement links TRBV12-3 or TRBV12-4 to TRBJ2-7; 9 bases agree with TRBD1. The CDR3 totals 13 residues. V dropped 7 bases and J dropped 7; count of bases not matched to a gene: 8. For the CDR3, the DNA is TGTGCCAGCACCCGGACCGGACAGGGGGAGCAGTACTTC. This encodes CASTRTGQGEQYF.

The chain has TRBV7-9 and TRBJ2-7, with a possible D match to TRBD2 (6 bases). The V end was cut by 4 bases, the J end by 3 bases, with 13 bases between. Germline V lookup: CDR1 SEHNR, CDR2 FQNEAQ (reference sequence). This CDR3 is built from 14 residues. The CDR3 DNA is TGTGCCAGCAGCTGGGGACGACTAGGCTACGAGCAGTACTTC. Translated: CASSWGRLGYEQYF.

This clonotype was counted a few times. This chain uses TRBV9 with TRBJ1-1; tentatively, D is TRBD1 (6 bases). The germline gives CDR1 SGDLS, CDR2 YYNGEE. This CDR3 spans 14 amino acids. V gave up 0 bases and J gave up 5 bases, with 11 bases separating them. CDR3 loop: CASSVGGQITEAFF. DNA of the CDR3: TGTGCCAGCAGCGTAGGTGGACAGATAACTGAAGCTTTCTTT.